The 20 T cell receptor beta chains listed next were all sequenced from one sample in a study of blood T cell repertoires in COVID-19. Generated by immunoSEQ multiplex PCR, the TCRdb table keeps only in-frame clones and is missing some. The sample has under 400,000 clones, roughly 90% seen once. The specimen was PBMCs or T cells enriched from blood (not recorded which). These receptor sequences come from a woman in her twenties or thirties who had been exposed to COVID-19.

This chain connects TRBV27 to TRBJ2-5; 12 nucleotides line up with TRBD2. Looked up from germline, CDR1 is MNHEY and CDR2 is SMNVEV (reference sequence). The junction had 0 bases not matched to a gene; V was cut back by 5 bases and J by 2 bases. The CDR3 loop spans 14 amino acids. For the CDR3, the DNA is TGTGCCAGCAGTGGACTAGCGGGGCAAGAGACCCAGTACTTC. It codes for CASSGLAGQETQYF.

This chain links TRBV7-6 with TRBJ2-1; perhaps TRBD2 as D (6 bases). With 5 bases removed from V and 7 bases from J, the gap between germline ends came to 9 bases. The CDR3 consists of 12 residues. Germline-derived CDR1 and CDR2 are SGHVS and FNYEAQ. This CDR3 reads CASSAGGNEQFF. In DNA form, the CDR3 reads TGTGCCAGCAGCGCTGGGGGGAATGAGCAGTTCTTC.

This clone occurred once. The chain employs TRBV29-1 and TRBJ1-1, with TRBD1 matching over 8 bases. This CDR3 has 13 amino acids. V shed 6 bases, J shed 1 base, and the junction held 4 bases outside the gene matches. Germline assignment: CDR1 SQVTM and CDR2 ANQGSEA. This CDR3 reads CSVGQAGNTEAFF. CDR3 coding DNA: TGCAGCGTGGGACAGGCGGGGAACACTGAAGCTTTCTTT.

This sequence joins TRBV12-3 or TRBV12-4 and TRBJ1-3; unclear D gene. The CDR3 has 12 amino acids. V shed 6 bases and J shed 0 bases, with 3 bases lying between them. The CDR3 nucleotides are TGTGCCAGCAGCCACTCTGGAAACACCATATATTTT. Translated, it gives CASSHSGNTIYF.

The chain links TRBV5-6 to TRBJ2-3; 8 nucleotides line up with TRBD2. CDR1 SGHDT and CDR2 YYEEEE come from the germline V gene. The J segment lost 6 bases and the V segment lost 2 bases, leaving 8 bases of the junction unmatched. The CDR3 covers 15 residues. The CDR3 sequence is CASSFGNSGTDTQYF. CDR3 DNA sequence: TGTGCCAGCAGCTTTGGGAATAGCGGGACGGATACGCAGTATTTT.

This rearrangement joins TRBV7-8 to TRBJ1-2, with D maybe TRBD1 (6 bases). Germline CDR1 is SGHVS and CDR2 is FQNEAQ. V lost 3 bases and J lost 5, with 19 bases in between. The CDR3 totals 16 residues. This chain's CDR3 is CASSFRGQSLFYGYTF. DNA of the CDR3: TGTGCCAGCAGCTTTCGAGGACAGAGCCTTTTTTATGGCTACACCTTC.

This chain uses TRBV28 with TRBJ1-1; 7 bases map to TRBD1. Trimming removed 6 bases from V and 8 bases from J; junction bases left unmatched: 3. The CDR3 sequence is 11 residues long. In germline, CDR1 is MDHEN, CDR2 SYDVKM. Here the CDR3 reads CASSPGGEAFF. CDR3 DNA: TGTGCCAGCAGCCCAGGGGGGGAAGCTTTCTTT.

V is TRBV6-5 and J is TRBJ2-7; D remains unclear. This CDR3 contains 12 residues. V lost 6 bases and J 2 bases, leaving 8 bases between the germline ends. Germline CDR1 MNHEY, CDR2 SVGAGI. CDR3 protein: CASSRSPYEQYF. The CDR3 DNA is TGTGCCAGCAGCAGATCTCCCTACGAGCAGTACTTC.

The chain has TRBV19 and TRBJ1-6; 11 bases map to TRBD1. The CDR3 length is 18 residues. Germline loops: CDR1 LNHDA, CDR2 SQIVND (reference sequence). After removal of 6 bases from V and 8 bases from J, the junction contained 15 bases not matched to a gene. In DNA, the CDR3 is TGTGCCAGTAGCACGGCTTTGGCGGGACAGGGGGGATATTCACCCCTCCACTTT. It codes for CASSTALAGQGGYSPLHF. Full variable domain (outside the CDR3, taken from reference TRBV19 and TRBJ1-6): DGGITQSPKYLFRKEGQNVTLSCEQNLNHDAMYWYRQDPGQGLRLIYYSQIVNDFQKGDIAEGYSVSREKKESFPLTVTSAQKNPTAFYLCASSTALAGQGGYSPLHFGNGTRLTVT.

This chain joins TRBV7-9 and TRBJ2-7; D is uncertain. V shed 1 base and J shed 2 bases, with 9 bases lying between them. Germline V CDR1 and CDR2: SEHNR, FQNEAQ (reference sequence). The length of the CDR3 is 14 residues. CDR3 in DNA: TGTGCCAGCAGCTTAGGAACAGACACCTACGAGCAGTACTTC. It translates to CASSLGTDTYEQYF.

The V call is TRBV2, the J call TRBJ2-1; 8 positions agree with TRBD1. The CDR3 runs to 17 residues. The V gene's germline CDR1 is SNHLY and CDR2 FYNNEI. V shed 1 base, J shed 7 bases, and the junction held 12 bases outside the gene matches. DNA for the CDR3: TGTGCCAGCAGTGAAGGTCGTCTCGGCAGGGGGCGGAATGAGCAGTTCTTC. It translates to CASSEGRLGRGRNEQFF.

This clone has a single count. The rearrangement uses TRBV7-6 and TRBJ2-1; possible D gene TRBD1, 6 bases. V lost 1 base and J 5 bases, leaving 12 bases between the germline ends. The CDR3 runs 15 residues. The germline V gene has CDR1 SGHVS and CDR2 FNYEAQ. The CDR3 DNA reads TGTGCCAGCAGCTTAGTCGACAGGACCGACAATGAGCAGTTCTTC. Amino acids: CASSLVDRTDNEQFF.

V is TRBV29-1 and J is TRBJ2-2; a possible D gene is TRBD2 (5 bases). V was clipped by 7 bases and J by 4 bases, with 13 bases between them. The CDR3 has 13 amino acids. Looked up from germline, CDR1 is SQVTM and CDR2 is ANQGSEA. The CDR3: CSARTALTGELFF. CDR3 DNA sequence: TGCAGCGCTCGGACTGCCCTCACCGGGGAGCTGTTTTTT.

The rearrangement links TRBV19 to TRBJ2-3; TRBD2 might be the D (5 bases). The germline V gene has CDR1 LNHDA and CDR2 SQIVND (reference sequence). The CDR3 totals 16 residues. Trimming took off 3 bases at V and 4 bases at J, with 17 bases between the two ends. The CDR3 DNA is TGTGCCAGTAGTATCCCGAGCGGAGAACGCCCAGATACGCAGTATTTT. This encodes CASSIPSGERPDTQYF. Using reference TRBV19 and TRBJ2-3 for the parts outside the CDR3, the full variable domain is DGGITQSPKYLFRKEGQNVTLSCEQNLNHDAMYWYRQDPGQGLRLIYYSQIVNDFQKGDIAEGYSVSREKKESFPLTVTSAQKNPTAFYLCASSIPSGERPDTQYFGPGTRLTVL.

The rearrangement uses TRBV27 and TRBJ2-1, with 11 bases identical to TRBD2. The germline gives CDR1 MNHEY, CDR2 SMNVEV (reference sequence). The V segment lost 4 bases and the J segment 8 bases; nucleotides outside the gene matches: 16. The CDR3 spans 18 residues. The CDR3 loop is CASSSRIAGGQGGDEQFF. Written as DNA, the CDR3 is TGTGCCAGCAGTTCACGGATAGCGGGAGGGCAGGGGGGCGATGAGCAGTTCTTC.

V is TRBV19 and J is TRBJ1-6; 10 nucleotides line up with TRBD1. The CDR3 loop spans 15 amino acids. Germline V gene sequence: CDR1 LNHDA, CDR2 SQIVND (reference sequence). J gave up 6 bases and V 5 bases, and 4 bases lay outside the gene matches. In nucleotides, the CDR3 is TGTGCCAGTAGTTCGGGACAGGGGATTAATTCACCCCTCCACTTT. The encoded protein is CASSSGQGINSPLHF.

This clone was seen once. The rearrangement joins TRBV5-1 to TRBJ2-7; TRBD2 matches 8 bases. The CDR3 extends over 15 amino acids. Germline CDR1 and CDR2: SGHRS and YFSETQ. V was clipped by 3 bases and J by 1 base; unmatched bases: 6. The DNA of the CDR3 is TGCGCCAGCAGCTGGAGCGGGAGTCGGTCCTACGAGCAGTACTTC. This encodes CASSWSGSRSYEQYF.

This rearrangement joins TRBV7-6 to TRBJ2-3; 9 bases are a match to TRBD2. Per the germline V gene, CDR1 is SGHVS and CDR2 is FNYEAQ. The CDR3 extends over 16 amino acids. The V and J ends lost 4 bases and 2 bases, in that order; junction bases with no gene match: 7. The CDR3 DNA sequence: TGTGCCAGCAGCTACCCCCCGGGACTAGCCACAGATACGCAGTATTTT. Encoded protein: CASSYPPGLATDTQYF.

This chain links TRBV28 with TRBJ1-4; TRBD1 might be the D (5 bases). The CDR3 runs to 15 residues. The V and J ends lost 6 bases and 8 bases respectively, with 19 bases between them. The germline V gene has CDR1 MDHEN and CDR2 SYDVKM. In DNA, the CDR3 is TGTGCCAGCAGACAAGCCCAGGGTAGTAGGGAAAAACTGTTTTTT. This translates into CASRQAQGSREKLFF.

The DNA for the CDR3 is TGTGCCAGCAGCTTAGTGCTAGGCCCTGGTTACAATGAGCAGTTCTTC. Translated: CASSLVLGPGYNEQFF. The chain links TRBV11-3 to TRBJ2-1; no reliable D call. The CDR3 extends over 16 amino acids. Germline V CDR1 and CDR2: SGHNT, YENEEA. V lost 1 base and J lost 4, with 14 bases in between.